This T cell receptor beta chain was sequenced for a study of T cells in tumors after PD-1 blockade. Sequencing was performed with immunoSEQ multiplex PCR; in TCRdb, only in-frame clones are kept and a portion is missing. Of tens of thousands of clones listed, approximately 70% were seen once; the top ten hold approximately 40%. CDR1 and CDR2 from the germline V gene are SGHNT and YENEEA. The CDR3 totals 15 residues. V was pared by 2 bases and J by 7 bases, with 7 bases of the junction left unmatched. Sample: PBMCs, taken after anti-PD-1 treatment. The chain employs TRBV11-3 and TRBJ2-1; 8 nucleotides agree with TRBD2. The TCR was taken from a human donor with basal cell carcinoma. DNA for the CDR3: TGTGCCAGCAGCTTATTCGGGGGGGCAGGGAATGAGCAGTTCTTC. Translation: CASSLFGGAGNEQFF.